This T cell receptor beta chain comes out of a study of CD8+CD57+ T cells in acquired aplastic anemia. Overall study context: Mean yield of DNA from sorted CD4+ and CD8+ cells was around 3 ug. Whole-study findings and limits: In common between the patients and the controls were twenty-nine CD8+ CDR3 sequences. For CD8+ Simpson's diversity, patients and controls showed no significant difference.

Turning to this clonotype: The antigen remains unidentified.

The CDR3 sequence is 13 residues long. With 4 bases clipped from V and 6 bases from J, the junction kept 6 bases outside the gene matches. Germline CDR1 ENHRY, CDR2 SYGVKD. Patients who underwent sequencing had shown CD8+CD57+ cell expansion by flow cytometry. Using genomic DNA as the template, TCR beta VDJ and CDR3 profiling was carried out. Each CDR3 protein gets one entry after TCRdb re-called the reads with MiXCR. The table lists about 150,000 distinct CDR3 sequences, roughly 50% of them singletons. The TCR was taken from a human donor with aplastic anemia. The chain carries TRBV10-3 and TRBJ2-7, with TRBD1 identical over 7 bases. Source material: sorted CD4+, CD8+, or CD8+CD57+ T cells (not recorded which) from PBMCs. CDR3 nucleotides: TGTGCCATCAGTGGGGACAGCGGACGCGAGCAGTACTTC. This gives the protein CAISGDSGREQYF.